A selection of T cell receptor beta chains follows, all from one sample in a study of human T cells and chemical hapten exposure. Using its own MiXCR run on the RACE reads, TCRdb lists one record per CDR3 protein. The sample contains around 200,000 distinct CDR3 sequences, just under 30% of which appear only once. Sequenced material: whole blood, taken in connection with sensitization to the hapten diphenylcyclopropenone (DPC). Receptors were obtained from a woman in her thirties with alopecia areata. Some clones in this sample may be carry-over from other donors' samples. CDR3s include the opening cysteine and the closing phenylalanine or tryptophan. Each record gives: D gene, V gene, clone size, J gene, CDR3 protein, CDR3 DNA. A D gene is named only where the DNA matches it firmly. Part of the rows lack a size; the others show once, few, many or a class for expanded clones.

TRBD1	TRBV29-1	.	TRBJ1-4	CSGWTGDSEKLFF	TGCAGCGGGTGGACAGGAGATAGTGAAAAACTGTTTTTT
TRBD1	TRBV5-1	few	TRBJ1-2	CASTGQGAGGYTF	TGCGCCAGCACGGGACAGGGGGCAGGTGGCTACACCTTC
.	TRBV7-7	.	TRBJ2-2	CAVGPWNTGELFF	TGTGCTGTGGGACCATGGAACACCGGGGAGCTGTTTTTT
.	TRBV15	.	TRBJ2-7	CATSRGLTYEQYF	TGTGCCACCAGCAGAGGCCTAACCTACGAGCAGTACTTC
.	TRBV20-1	few	TRBJ1-4	CSARIGGTNEKLFF	TGCAGTGCTAGAATAGGAGGAACTAATGAAAAACTGTTTTTT
.	TRBV11-2	many	TRBJ1-4	CASSIKGEKLFF	TGTGCCAGCAGCATAAAGGGCGAAAAACTGTTTTTT
.	TRBV6-2/TRBV6-3	few	TRBJ2-5	CASSYLDAETQYF	TGTGCCAGCAGTTACCTCGACGCAGAGACCCAGTACTTC
.	TRBV6-1	.	TRBJ1-1	CASTRGGAEDTEAFF	TGTGCCAGCACCCGGGGAGGGGCCGAGGACACTGAAGCTTTCTTT
.	TRBV4-1	.	TRBJ2-7	CASSQIPGYEQYF	TGCGCCAGCAGCCAAATTCCGGGGTACGAGCAGTACTTC
TRBD2	TRBV12-3/TRBV12-4	few	TRBJ2-5	CASSKTGLAGETQYF	TGTGCCAGCAGTAAAACGGGACTAGCGGGCGAGACCCAGTACTTC
.	TRBV25-1	few	TRBJ1-4	CASSEYTPREGTIEKLFF	TGTGCCAGCAGTGAATACACCCCCCGCGAAGGGACAATCGAAAAACTGTTTTTT
.	TRBV28	many	TRBJ1-2	CASRLTGGGYTF	TGTGCCAGCAGATTAACAGGAGGAGGCTACACCTTC
TRBD2	TRBV29-1	few	TRBJ2-7	CSVALAGGPGEQYF	TGCAGCGTCGCCTTAGCGGGAGGGCCAGGAGAGCAGTACTTC
.	TRBV29-1	.	TRBJ1-1	CSVGGRLNTEAFF	TGCAGCGTTGGAGGCCGGTTGAACACTGAAGCTTTCTTT
.	TRBV12-3/TRBV12-4	.	TRBJ1-6	CASSTRDGDSPLHF	TGTGCCAGCAGTACCCGGGACGGAGATTCACCCCTCCACTTT